This TCR beta chain was sequenced for a study of blood T cell repertoires in COVID-19. Study information: Acute-phase and convalescent COVID-19 samples originated in the United States, Italy and Spain.

Original analysis: Researchers report that nucleated cell counts were estimated from reference gene primer amplification. TCRdb keeps only in-frame clones here, not all; method: immunoSEQ multiplex PCR. V, J and clone size are taken as reported in that table, and D and trimming were inferred from the DNA itself. The data show approximately 150,000 clones, with about 88% seen just once and around 1.1% held by the top ten. CDR3 length: 14 amino acids. Trimming pared 5 bases from V and 4 bases from J, leaving 14 bases between. The germline V gene has CDR1 MNHNY and CDR2 SVGAGI (reference sequence). This clone has a handful of counts.

Source material: peripheral blood. This TCR came from a man aged 35-49 years with acute or convalescent COVID-19. The chain has TRBV6-6 and TRBJ2-5, with D possibly being TRBD2 (6 bases). The CDR3, as DNA: TGTGCCAGCAGTGGTGCTCTGGGAGGAGAGACCCAGTACTTC. Encoded protein: CASSGALGGETQYF.